This entry features one T cell receptor (beta chain) sequence. The table came from immunoSEQ multiplex PCR; TCRdb's copy has only in-frame clones and leaves some out. The sample shows about 63,000 clones, roughly 79% of them seen only once. These data belong to a study of PD-L1 blockade in urothelial cancer. Turning to the study itself: Each blood sample yielded a median of roughly 140,000 T cells.

The sample's time point: pretreatment peripheral blood. Trimming at V came to 5 bases and at J to 0 bases, leaving 6 bases not matched to a gene. There are 16 residues in the CDR3. Looked up from germline, CDR1 is SGHTA and CDR2 is FQGTGA. This clonotype was sampled from a man in his sixties or seventies with urothelial cancer. Sequenced material: PBMCs, taken around atezolizumab (anti-PD-L1) treatment. The rearrangement uses TRBV7-3 and TRBJ2-1, with TRBD1 matching 8 bases. The CDR3 loop is CASSPTGAGSYNEQFF. The DNA for the CDR3 is TGTGCCAGCAGCCCGACAGGGGCGGGCTCCTACAATGAGCAGTTCTTC.